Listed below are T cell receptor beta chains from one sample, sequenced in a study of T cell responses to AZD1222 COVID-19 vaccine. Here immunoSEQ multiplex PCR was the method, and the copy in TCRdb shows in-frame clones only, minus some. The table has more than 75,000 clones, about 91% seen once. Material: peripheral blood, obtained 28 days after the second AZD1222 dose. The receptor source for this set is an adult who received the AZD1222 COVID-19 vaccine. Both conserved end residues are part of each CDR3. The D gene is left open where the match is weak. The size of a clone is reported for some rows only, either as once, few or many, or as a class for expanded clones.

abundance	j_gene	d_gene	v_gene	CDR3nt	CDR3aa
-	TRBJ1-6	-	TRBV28	TGTGCCAGCAGGGGGCTTTATAATTCACCCCTCCACTTT	CASRGLYNSPLHF
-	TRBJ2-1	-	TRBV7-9	TGTGCCAGCAGCTTAGCGCTACGTTTCGGTAGGGATTCGGATGAGCAGTTCTTC	CASSLALRFGRDSDEQFF
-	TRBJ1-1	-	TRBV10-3	TGTGCCATCAGTGACCGAACCATGAACACTGAAGCTTTCTTT	CAISDRTMNTEAFF
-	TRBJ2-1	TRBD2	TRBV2	TGTGCCAGCAGGAGACTAGCGGGAGGGCCGGGCTCCTACAATGAGCAGTTCTTC	CASRRLAGGPGSYNEQFF
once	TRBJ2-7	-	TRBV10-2	TGCGCCAGCAGTGCTTCGGAGGGGAGACGGGAGTGCTACTTC	CASSASEGRRECYF
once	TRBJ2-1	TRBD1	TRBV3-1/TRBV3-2	TGTGCCAGCAGCCAAGATCTCAGGACAGGGGCGCGTGAGCAGTTCTTC	CASSQDLRTGAREQFF
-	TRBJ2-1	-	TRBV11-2	TGTGCCAGCACCATTGGGATTGGGTTGGGGAGCTCCTACAATGAGCAGTTCTTC	CASTIGIGLGSSYNEQFF
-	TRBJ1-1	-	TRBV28	TGTGCCAGCACCCCGGTCTTCTCATCCGAAGCTTTCTTT	CASTPVFSSEAFF
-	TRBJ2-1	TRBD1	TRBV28	TGTGCCAGCAGGGCCACAGGGGACAATGAGCAGTTCTTC	CASRATGDNEQFF
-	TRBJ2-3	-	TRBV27	TGTGCCAGCAGTTTATTGGGGTGGGGGAAAGGGGATACGCAGTATTTT	CASSLLGWGKGDTQYF
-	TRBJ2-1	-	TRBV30	TGTGCCTGGACTAGCGTTAGCTCCTACAATGAGCAGTTCTTC	CAWTSVSSYNEQFF
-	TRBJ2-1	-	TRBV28	TGTGCCAGCAGTTTACAGTTTGGGGATGAGCAGTTCTTC	CASSLQFGDEQFF
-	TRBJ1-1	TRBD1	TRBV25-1	TGTGCCAGCAGCCAGACAGGGGAGACTGAAGCTTTCTTT	CASSQTGETEAFF
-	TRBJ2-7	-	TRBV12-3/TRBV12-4	TGTGCCAGCAGTTTATGGGGCGGCTACGAGCAGTACTTC	CASSLWGGYEQYF
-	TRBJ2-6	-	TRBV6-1	TGTGCCAGCAGTGAAGCGGGGGTTGGGGCCAACGTCCTGACTTTC	CASSEAGVGANVLTF
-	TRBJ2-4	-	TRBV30	TGTGCCTGGCAGCCTAAGGGACACGAAAACATTCAGTACTTC	CAWQPKGHENIQYF
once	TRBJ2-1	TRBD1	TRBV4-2	TGTGCCAGCAGCCAGCAGGTAGACAGGGCGTATGAGCAGTTCTTC	CASSQQVDRAYEQFF
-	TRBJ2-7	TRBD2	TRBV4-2	TGTGCCAGCAGCCCGACTAGCGGGAGATCCGAGCAGTACTTC	CASSPTSGRSEQYF
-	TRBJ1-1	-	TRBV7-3	TGTGCCAGCAGCCTACAGGGAAACACTGAAGCTTTCTTT	CASSLQGNTEAFF
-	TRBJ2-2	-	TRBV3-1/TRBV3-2	TGTGCCAGCAGCCCGAGACCCGGGGAGCTGTTTTTT	CASSPRPGELFF
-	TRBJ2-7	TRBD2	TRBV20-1	TGCAGTGCTAGTTTTGGGACTAGCGGGGGGAGGTCCTACGAGCAGTACTTC	CSASFGTSGGRSYEQYF
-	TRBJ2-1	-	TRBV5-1	TGCGCCAGCAGCTTGGCCGGAGGTAAGGGCTACAATGAGCAGTTCTTC	CASSLAGGKGYNEQFF
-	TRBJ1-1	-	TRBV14	TGTGCCAGCAGCCAAGCGAGGGCAAAAACGGCGAACACTGAAGCTTTCTTT	CASSQARAKTANTEAFF
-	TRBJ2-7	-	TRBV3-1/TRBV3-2	TGTGCCAGCAGCCAAGAAGTCGGGGGTCCCAACTACGAGCAGTACTTC	CASSQEVGGPNYEQYF
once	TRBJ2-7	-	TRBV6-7	TGTGCCAGTCCTTGCGAGCAGTACTTC	CASPCEQYF
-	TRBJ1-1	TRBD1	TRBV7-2	TGTGCCAGCACTATCCAGGGGGGCGACACTGAAGCTTTCTTT	CASTIQGGDTEAFF
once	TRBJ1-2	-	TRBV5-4	TGTGCCAGCAGCTTGGGGACAGCAAACTATGGCTACACCTTC	CASSLGTANYGYTF
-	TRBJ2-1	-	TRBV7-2	TGTGCCAGCAGCTTCCGGGACTGGCCGTCTTTTGAGCAGTTCTTC	CASSFRDWPSFEQFF
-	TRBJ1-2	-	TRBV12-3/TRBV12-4	TGTGCCAGCAGTCCACAGGAAAACTATGGCTACACCTTC	CASSPQENYGYTF
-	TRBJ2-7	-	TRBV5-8	TGTGCCAGCTCAAGGGCCGGGGGGGACAGCTCCTACGAGCAGTACTTC	CASSRAGGDSSYEQYF
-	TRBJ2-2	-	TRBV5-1	TGCGCCAGCAGCGTAACATCGAACACCGGGGAGCTGTTTTTT	CASSVTSNTGELFF
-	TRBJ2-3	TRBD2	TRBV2	TGTGCCAGCAGTGTTTGGGAGACTAGCGGAAACGGGGTCGACACAGATACGCAGTATTTT	CASSVWETSGNGVDTDTQYF
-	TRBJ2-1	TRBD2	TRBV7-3	TGTGCCAGCAGCCGCCTGATAGCGGGAGGGGGTGAGCAGTTCTTC	CASSRLIAGGGEQFF
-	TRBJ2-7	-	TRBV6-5	TGTGCCAGCACTACAGCTGGGGGAGGCACCTACGAGCAGTACTTC	CASTTAGGGTYEQYF
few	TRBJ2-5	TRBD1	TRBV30	TGTGCCTGGAGAGGAACAGGGGGTGCGACCCAGTACTTC	CAWRGTGGATQYF
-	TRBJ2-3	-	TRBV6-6	TGTGCCAGCAGTCGGGCAGATACGCAGTATTTT	CASSRADTQYF
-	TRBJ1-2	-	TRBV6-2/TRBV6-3	TGTGCCAGCAGTGGACACTCGCGGGGCCCCTATGGCTACACCTTC	CASSGHSRGPYGYTF
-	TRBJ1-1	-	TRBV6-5	TGTGCCAGCAGTTATGACATCTCGGTCACTGAAGCTTTCTTT	CASSYDISVTEAFF
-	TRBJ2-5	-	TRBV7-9	TGTGCCAGCAGCTTAGTAGGGACGCCTAAGGTCGAGACCCAGTACTTC	CASSLVGTPKVETQYF
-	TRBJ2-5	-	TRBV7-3	TGTGCCAGCAGCTTGGGTAGCTTGGAGACCCAGTACTTC	CASSLGSLETQYF
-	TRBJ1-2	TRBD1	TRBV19	TGTGCCAGTAGTATAATGAGGGACAGGGGGAAAGGCTACACCTTC	CASSIMRDRGKGYTF
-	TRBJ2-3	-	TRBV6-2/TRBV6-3	TGTGCCAGCAGTTACTCCTCTCGTGGCGGCACAGATACGCAGTATTTT	CASSYSSRGGTDTQYF
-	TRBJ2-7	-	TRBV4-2	TGTGCCAGCAGCCAAGGACAAGGGGATTACGAGCAGTACTTC	CASSQGQGDYEQYF
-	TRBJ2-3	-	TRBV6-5	TGTGCCAGCAAAGAGGGCGGGCCCGGGACGCAGTATTTT	CASKEGGPGTQYF
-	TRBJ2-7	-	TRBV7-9	TGTGCCAGCAGCTTTCCGACACAAGGTCTCTACGAGCAGTACTTC	CASSFPTQGLYEQYF
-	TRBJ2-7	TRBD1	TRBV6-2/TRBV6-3	TGTGCCAGCAGTTACTCGACAGACAGGGGACCCACCTACGAGCAGTACTTC	CASSYSTDRGPTYEQYF
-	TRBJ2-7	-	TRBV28	TGTGCCAGCAGTCCCCTCTACGAGCAGTACTTC	CASSPLYEQYF
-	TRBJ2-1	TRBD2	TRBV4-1	TGCGCCAGCAGCCCTTTTCCCCGCCGCGGGAGTAGCAATGAGCAGTTCTTC	CASSPFPRRGSSNEQFF
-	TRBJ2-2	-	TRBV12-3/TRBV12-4	TGTGCCAGCAGTTTAGCAGGGTTCGGGGAGCTGTTTTTT	CASSLAGFGELFF
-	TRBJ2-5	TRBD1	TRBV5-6	TGTGCCAGCAGTGGGACAGGCGGTACAGAGACCCAGTACTTC	CASSGTGGTETQYF
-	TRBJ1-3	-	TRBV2	TGTGCCAGCAGGGCCAGTGATCGGACCACCATATATTTT	CASRASDRTTIYF
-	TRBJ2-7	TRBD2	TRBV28	TGTGCCAGCAGTAGCACTAGCGGGGGGACTCGTCCGTACTTC	CASSSTSGGTRPYF